The T cell receptor (beta chain) described here comes from a study of T cell responses to AZD1222 COVID-19 vaccine. The assay was immunoSEQ multiplex PCR, and TCRdb's table has in-frame clones only and misses some. The sample yields some 120,000 clones, approximately 90% seen once. General study results and limits: Two AZD1222 administrations were followed by greater Spike-specific TCR breadth and depth. The sample set comprised mostly white British donors with more females, and clonal diversity was possibly underestimated. The number of AZD1222 recipients seropositive at baseline was only five or six.

Comment on this clone: No antigen is known for it.

The receptor's source is an adult in good health. The source was peripheral blood, collected on day 0 of AZD1222 vaccination.

CDR3 sequence (DNA): TGTGCCAGCAGTTCGGCCGGACAGGCCTATAATTCACCCCTCCACTTT. Translation: CASSSAGQAYNSPLHF. The rearrangement joins TRBV28 to TRBJ1-6; 7 nucleotides agree with TRBD1. This CDR3 comprises 16 residues. Germline V gene data show CDR1 as MDHEN and CDR2 as SYDVKM. J lost 2 bases, V lost 4 bases, and 5 bases had no gene match.